Sequencing of this T cell receptor (beta chain) was carried out in a study of early T cells in non-severe SARS-CoV-2 infection. About the research overall: From unsorted whole blood, bulk RNA was sequenced, and the chains remained unpaired.

With regard to this clonotype: Its specificity is not known.

Unique molecular identifiers were added to individual cDNA molecules. TCRdb used MiXCR to reprocess the 5' RACE reads, holding one entry per CDR3 protein. The data hold 60,000 to 90,000 distinct CDR3 sequences, with about a sixth observed a single time. The V and J ends lost 1 base and 4 bases, in that order; junction bases with no gene match: 3. Germline-derived CDR1 and CDR2 are SEHNR and FQNEAQ (reference sequence). The CDR3 has 15 amino acids. Whole-study results and caveats: Matching with VDJdb favored anti-spike CD8 responses (missing private and CD4 specificities).

This sequence originates from an adult who was a healthcare worker with PCR-confirmed SARS-CoV-2 infection or an uninfected control (not recorded which). V is TRBV7-9 and J is TRBJ2-5; 10 bases are a match to TRBD2. Material: whole blood. The CDR3 sequence: CASSLVAGGAETQYF. The CDR3 region has the DNA TGTGCCAGCAGCTTAGTAGCGGGAGGAGCAGAGACCCAGTACTTC.